The clone carrying this T cell receptor (beta chain) was recorded only once. This record comes from a study of STAT5B mutations in CD4+ large granular lymphocyte leukemia. Repertoires were generated with immunoSEQ multiplex PCR, while TCRdb's copy carries only in-frame clones and drops some. The data show 35,000 or so clones, 69% seen once. The germline CDR1 and CDR2 sequences are SEHNR and FQNEAQ (reference sequence). This CDR3 contains 13 residues. V dropped 2 bases and J dropped 8; count of bases not matched to a gene: 4. Sequencing input: CD4+ T cells from blood buffy coats. The TCR was taken from a human donor in good health. The J gene is TRBJ1-2, the V gene TRBV7-9; 8 bases agree with TRBD1. DNA of the CDR3: TGTGCCAGCAGCTTAAGGACAGGGCTGGGCTACACCTTC. Its protein product is CASSLRTGLGYTF. Complete variable domain (other parts from reference TRBV7-9 and TRBJ1-2): DTGVSQNPRHKITKRGQNVTFRCDPISEHNRLYWYRQTLGQGPEFLTYFQNEAQLEKSRLLSDRFSAERPKGSFSTLEIQRTEQGDSAMYLCASSLRTGLGYTFGSGTRLTVV.